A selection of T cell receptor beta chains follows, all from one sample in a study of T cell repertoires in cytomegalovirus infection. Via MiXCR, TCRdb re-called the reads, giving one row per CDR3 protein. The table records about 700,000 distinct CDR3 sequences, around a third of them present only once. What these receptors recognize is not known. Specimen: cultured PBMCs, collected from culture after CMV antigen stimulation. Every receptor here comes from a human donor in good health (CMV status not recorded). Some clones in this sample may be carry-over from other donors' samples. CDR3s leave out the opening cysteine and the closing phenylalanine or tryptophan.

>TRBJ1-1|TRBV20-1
SAKGGVNTEAF
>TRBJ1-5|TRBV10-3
AISAGRGNQPQH
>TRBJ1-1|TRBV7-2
ASSFAGTGKAEAF
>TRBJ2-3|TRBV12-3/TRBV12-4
ASSPTSGAITDTQY
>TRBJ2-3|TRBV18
ASSPGVVGTDTQY
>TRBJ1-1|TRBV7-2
ASSRDRVAEAF
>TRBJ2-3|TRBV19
ASSIAGGNTDTQY
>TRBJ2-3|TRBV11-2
ASGRRTDPTDTQY
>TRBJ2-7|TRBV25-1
ASRQGGYEQY
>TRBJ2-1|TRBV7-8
ASSLRAGFNEQF
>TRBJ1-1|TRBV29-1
SVERPGEAF
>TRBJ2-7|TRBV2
ASSEEGLVPSYEQY
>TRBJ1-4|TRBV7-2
ASSSHYTATNEKLF
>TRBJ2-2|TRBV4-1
ASSQDLAHTGELF
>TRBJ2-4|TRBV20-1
SATTPTEVAKNIQY
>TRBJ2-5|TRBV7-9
ASAKPTSGGLETQY
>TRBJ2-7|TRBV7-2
ASSWGRNYEEQY
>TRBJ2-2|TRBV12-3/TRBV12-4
ASSFGQRETPMVF
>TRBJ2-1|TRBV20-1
SAREWKALKNNEQF
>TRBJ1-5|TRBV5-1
ASGDRGVDQPQH
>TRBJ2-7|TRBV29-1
SVEGSGTGSSYEQY
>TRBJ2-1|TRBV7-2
ASSFTPVGWGNEQF
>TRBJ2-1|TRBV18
ASSPSGDPGNEQF
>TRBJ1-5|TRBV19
ATRTGHQPQH
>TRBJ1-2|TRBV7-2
ASSFGGRRGYT
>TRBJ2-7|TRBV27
ASSPSLGDIATYEQY
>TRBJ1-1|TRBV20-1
SAKDRSNTEAF
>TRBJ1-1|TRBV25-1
ASVGGLMNTEAF
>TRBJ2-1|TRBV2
ASSDSGGANEQF